This T cell receptor beta chain was recorded in a study of T cell responses to AZD1222 COVID-19 vaccine. Study results and limitations: Spike regions recognized by vaccine-associated CD4 TCRs spanned the protein, led by 160-218 and 743-854. Spike-specific TCR breadth and depth went up after people got two AZD1222 doses.

Clones were sequenced by immunoSEQ multiplex PCR, and TCRdb holds only the in-frame ones, with some missing. The sample includes more than 150,000 clones, 90% of them seen just once. As to this clone: No antigen is known for it.

There are 14 residues in the CDR3. V lost 4 bases, J lost 3 bases, and 5 bases stayed unmatched. Germline V CDR1 and CDR2: MGHDK, SYGVNS. Specimen: peripheral blood, collected on day 0 of AZD1222 vaccination. This TCR came from an adult in good health. This chain joins TRBV25-1 and TRBJ2-5, with 7 nucleotides matching TRBD1. In DNA form, the CDR3 reads TGTGCCAGCAGTGCTCCGGACAGGAAAGAGACCCAGTACTTC. This translates into CASSAPDRKETQYF.